This T cell receptor beta chain was captured by sequencing in a study of T cell repertoires in cytomegalovirus infection (dated by TCRdb to about 2019). With respect to the entire study: The peptide stimulations were aimed at well-studied HLA-B-restricted epitopes as well as recently identified HLA-C-restricted CMV epitopes, whose presentation resists viral immunomodulation. Donor HLA type was relevant to the analysis, because carriage of CMV infection together with the matching HLA type was indicated by public TCR beta signatures. Study-level results and caveats: The ex vivo response was dominated by HLA-C-restricted CMV-specific TCR beta clonotypes, and the single most frequent clonotype in two of eight donors was supplied by these HLA-C-restricted clonotypes. Cumulative frequency of public TCR beta family members discriminated carriers of CMV infection plus the relevant HLA type in this cohort and an independent approximately 340-donor cohort.

The cysteine opens and the phenylalanine closes a CDR3 of 15 amino acids. Left in the record is the CDR3 DNA by itself, 45 bases read in frame from the first base. The germline V gene gives CDR1 as SGHVS and CDR2 as FNYEAQ. The trim is 4 bases for V and 3 bases for J, with a gap of 13 bases between the germline ends. As for this clonotype: What this receptor recognizes is not known. Per-base quality was not reported, and no clone a single base away is much larger than it.

The instrument given in TCRdb is Illumina HiSeq 1500. The public reads were quality trimmed at Q25 with fastp and then assembled into clones with MiXCR by TCRdb, keeping productive beta chains. Entries are consolidated by CDR3 protein sequence, retaining the most common genes and DNA. This sample lists 370,000 or so distinct CDR3 sequences; 34% were detected once. Roughly 14% of the sample is taken by the ten largest. The sample's treatment or condition label is to be understood as: in vitro stimulation with specific CMV peptide epitopes to enrich CMV-specific T cells. This chain joins TRBV7-6 to TRBJ2-1; the D gene is perhaps TRBD2, from 5 matching bases. The source of this sequence is a human donor in good health (CMV status not recorded). Some clones in this sample may be carry-over from other donors' samples. The source material was cultured PBMCs, sampled from culture after CMV antigen stimulation. The CDR3 has the sequence CASSSGTRGYNEQFF. The sequenced DNA is TGTGCCAGCAGCTCGGGAACTAGAGGCTACAATGAGCAGTTCTTC.